In its sample, the clone carrying this TCR beta chain was seen a few times. This specimen comes from a study of T cell responses to AZD1222 COVID-19 vaccine. J lost 3 bases, V lost 2 bases, and 5 bases had no gene match. CDR3 length equals 16 residues. CDR1 is SGHRS and CDR2 is YFSETQ in the germline V gene. TCRdb keeps only in-frame clones here, not all; method: immunoSEQ multiplex PCR. This table has more than 100,000 clones, about 85% appearing once. This material consisted of peripheral blood, taken 28 days after the second AZD1222 dose. This chain uses TRBV5-1 with TRBJ2-2, with TRBD2 matching over 9 bases. The clonotype was recovered from an adult who received the AZD1222 COVID-19 vaccine. CDR3: CASSFERGVDTGELFF. CDR3 nucleotides: TGCGCCAGCAGCTTCGAGCGGGGGGTTGACACCGGGGAGCTGTTTTTT.